These 11 T cell receptor beta chains came from one sample sequenced in a study of identifying expanded T cells in peripheral blood. The protocol was immunoSEQ multiplex PCR, while the TCRdb copy is restricted to in-frame clones and leaves out a portion. The sample contains 80,000 to 90,000 clones, around 86% of which appear only once. Source material: blood. These TCRs come from a person between 18 and 70 years old in good health.

This clone was observed many times. This chain connects TRBV7-2 to TRBJ1-1, with D maybe TRBD1 (5 bases). V dropped 8 bases and J dropped 5 bases, with 15 bases sitting between them. CDR3 length: 13 amino acids. In germline, CDR1 is SGHTA, CDR2 FQGNSA. CDR3 in DNA: TGTGCCAGCCAGTCCACCGGGGGAACTGAAGCTTTCTTT. Translated, it gives CASQSTGGTEAFF. The variable domain in full, completed from reference TRBV7-2 and TRBJ1-1, reads GAGVSQSPSNKVTEKGKDVELRCDPISGHTALYWYRQSLGQGLEFLIYFQGNSAPDKSGLPSDRFSAERTGGSVSTLTIQRTQQEDSAVYLCASQSTGGTEAFFGQGTRLTVV.

J is TRBJ2-5 and V is TRBV9, with 10 bases aligning to TRBD1. Germline-derived CDR1 and CDR2 are SGDLS and YYNGEE. V was clipped by 3 bases and J by 5 bases; unmatched bases: 4. This CDR3 is built from 14 residues. The CDR3 DNA sequence: TGTGCCAGCAGCGCGACAGGGGGCTCGGAGACCCAGTACTTC. Its protein product is CASSATGGSETQYF.

V and J are TRBV15 and TRBJ2-7, with 7 bases matching TRBD1. Trimming took 2 bases from V and 0 from J; bases not matched to a gene: 13. The length of the CDR3 is 18 residues. The germline gives CDR1 LNHNV, CDR2 YYDKDF (reference sequence). This CDR3 reads CATSRKRGWDSSSYEQYF. The DNA of the CDR3 is TGTGCCACCAGCAGAAAACGGGGTTGGGACAGTAGCTCCTACGAGCAGTACTTC.

This clone came up a few times. J is TRBJ1-6 and V is TRBV18; tentative D call: TRBD1 (5 bases). This CDR3 contains 14 residues. V was cut by 4 bases and J by 2 bases, with 6 bases left in between. Germline CDR1 is KGHSH and CDR2 is LQKENI. The CDR3 DNA reads as TGTGCCAGCTCACAGACAGCCTATAATTCACCCCTCCACTTT. This codes for CASSQTAYNSPLHF.

V usage is TRBV11-2 and J usage is TRBJ2-3, with TRBD1 matching over 8 bases. The CDR3 is 18 residues long. CDR1 and CDR2 from the germline V gene are SGHAT and FQNNGV. J gave up 0 bases and V 4 bases, and 12 bases lay outside the gene matches. The DNA of the CDR3 is TGTGCCAGCAGCTCCCACATCGGACAGGGAGCGAGCACAGATACGCAGTATTTT. This translates into CASSSHIGQGASTDTQYF.

The chain combines TRBV5-8 with TRBJ2-4; 8 bases line up with TRBD1. With V trimmed by 4 bases and J by 6 bases, 6 bases remained unmatched. The CDR3 covers 14 residues. Germline CDR1 SGHTS, CDR2 YDEGEE. CDR3 sequence: CASSRTGTGNIQYF. CDR3 nucleotides: TGTGCCAGCAGCCGAACCGGGACAGGAAACATTCAGTACTTC.

V is TRBV2 and J is TRBJ2-7; no clear D gene. The CDR3 has 14 amino acids. Germline lookup yields CDR1 SNHLY and CDR2 FYNNEI. V was clipped by 2 bases and J by 2 bases, with 10 bases between them. CDR3 loop: CASSESNLAYEQYF. The CDR3 nucleotides are TGTGCCAGCAGTGAATCGAACCTCGCCTACGAGCAGTACTTC.

The rearrangement links TRBV6-5 to TRBJ1-5; D unresolved. This CDR3 contains 13 residues. Deletions cut 4 bases from V and 4 bases from J, with 8 bases between. Germline CDR1 MNHEY, CDR2 SVGAGI. Written as DNA, the CDR3 is TGTGCCAGCAGTTTGACCGAAAATCAGCCCCAGCATTTT. Translation gives CASSLTENQPQHF.

This chain connects TRBV30 to TRBJ1-2; a weak D match, TRBD1 (5 bases). Trimming pared 7 bases from V and 7 bases from J, leaving 22 bases between. There are 14 residues in the CDR3. Germline V lookup: CDR1 GTSNPN, CDR2 SVGIG (reference sequence). The CDR3 sequence is CASIRGRVSFGYTF. As DNA, the CDR3 is TGTGCCTCAATTCGGGGCAGGGTATCATTTGGCTACACCTTC.

This sequence joins TRBV5-1 and TRBJ2-5; TRBD2 aligns across 8 bases. Germline values: CDR1 SGHRS, CDR2 YFSETQ. J was trimmed by 0 bases and V by 1 base; bases with no gene match: 20. This CDR3 region has 21 residues. The CDR3 reads CASSLILAGGPEMEYQETQYF. The DNA of the CDR3 is TGCGCCAGCAGCTTGATATTGGCGGGGGGCCCAGAAATGGAGTACCAAGAGACCCAGTACTTC.

This sequence joins TRBV7-9 and TRBJ1-2, with D possibly being TRBD1 (6 bases). CDR1 and CDR2 from the germline V gene are SEHNR and FQNEAQ (reference sequence). This CDR3 is 14 amino acids long. The V end lost 3 bases, the J end lost 8 bases, and 16 bases lay between the germline ends. As DNA, the CDR3 is TGTGCCAGCAGCTTTGACACAGGGTTTGGAGGCTACACCTTC. It codes for CASSFDTGFGGYTF.